This TCR beta chain was found in a study of T cell changes during pregnancy in multiple sclerosis. Libraries were prepared by immunoSEQ multiplex PCR; TCRdb keeps only in-frame clonotypes and omits some of them. The sample includes 100,000 or so clones, just over 90% of them seen just once. Sequencing was performed on peripheral blood, taken in the second trimester of pregnancy. The sequence derives from a female donor in good health, enrolled as a control in a pregnancy study.

This CDR3 reads CASSLKSGEAFF. In DNA, the CDR3 is TGTGCCAGCAGTTTAAAGTCGGGTGAAGCTTTCTTT. This chain uses TRBV27 with TRBJ1-1; D not resolved. Trimming cost V 2 bases and J 7 bases, with 8 bases left between them. CDR1 MNHEY and CDR2 SMNVEV come from the germline V gene (reference sequence). There are 12 residues in the CDR3.